This T cell receptor (beta chain) was identified during a study of T cell responses to AZD1222 COVID-19 vaccine. In this sample, this clone turned up once. The method was immunoSEQ multiplex PCR; TCRdb's version includes in-frame clones alone and lacks a portion of them. The table lists 100,000 to 150,000 clones, approximately 90% of them singletons. The CDR3 is 17 amino acids. Per germline, CDR1 LNHNV and CDR2 YYDKDF (reference sequence). Trimming removed 0 bases at V and 7 bases at J, with 18 bases between. The genes are TRBV15 and TRBJ1-4; D is possibly TRBD1 (6 bases). The source was peripheral blood, collected 28 days after the second AZD1222 dose. The clonotype was recovered from an adult who received the AZD1222 COVID-19 vaccine. CDR3 bases: TGTGCCACCAGCAGAGATCCCCTAGGGGGGCAGGGTGAAAAACTGTTTTTT. Amino acids: CATSRDPLGGQGEKLFF.